One T cell receptor (beta chain) is described in this entry. The antigen remains undetermined. Treatment denoted: approximately nine-day PBMC culture with coronavirus spike peptide pools or control peptides (ViraFEST assay). For ViraFEST, peptide pools expanded antigen-specific T cells, after which the TCRs were sequenced. Cultured CD4+ T cells had their DNA profiled by the Oncomine TCR Beta short-read assay. TCRdb re-called the PCR reads with MiXCR, one entry per CDR3 protein. This sample yields tens of thousands of distinct CDR3 sequences, of which about 51% are seen a single time; more than 3.5% belongs to the top ten. The record originates from a study of vaccination and CD4 T cells after COVID-19. After removal of 9 bases from V and 2 bases from J, the junction contained 10 bases not matched to a gene. The germline V gene has CDR1 SGHTA and CDR2 FQGNSA. CDR3 size: 14 residues.

The source material was CD4+ T cells from blood, cultured in vitro. The chain is built from TRBV7-2 and TRBJ2-7; 7 nucleotides align to TRBD2. This TCR was recovered from a human donor who had recovered from COVID-19. The CDR3 DNA is TGTGCCAGTAGTAGCGGGCTCATTCCCTACGAGCAGTACTTC. This sequence encodes CASSSGLIPYEQYF.